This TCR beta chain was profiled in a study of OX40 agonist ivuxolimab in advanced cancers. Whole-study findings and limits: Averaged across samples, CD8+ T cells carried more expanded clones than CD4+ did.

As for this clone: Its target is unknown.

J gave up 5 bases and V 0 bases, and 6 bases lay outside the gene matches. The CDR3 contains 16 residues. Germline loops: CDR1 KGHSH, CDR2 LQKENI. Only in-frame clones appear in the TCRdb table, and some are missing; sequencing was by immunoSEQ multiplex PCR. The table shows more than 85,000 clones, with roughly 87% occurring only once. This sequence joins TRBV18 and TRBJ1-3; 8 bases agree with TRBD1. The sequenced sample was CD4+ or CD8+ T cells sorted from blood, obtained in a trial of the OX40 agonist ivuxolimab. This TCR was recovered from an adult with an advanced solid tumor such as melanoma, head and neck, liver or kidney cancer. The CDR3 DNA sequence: TGTGCCAGCTCACCACCCCAAGGGACAGGTCGAAACACCATATATTTT. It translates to CASSPPQGTGRNTIYF.